Listed below are T cell receptor beta chains from one sample, sequenced in a study of T cell responses to AZD1222 COVID-19 vaccine. Using immunoSEQ multiplex PCR, the repertoire was profiled, and TCRdb retains in-frame clones only, with some absent. This sample carries 130,000 to 150,000 clones, roughly 92% of them seen once, and the ten largest clones take over 1.5%. Sequenced here: peripheral blood, sampled on day 0 of AZD1222 vaccination. The receptors stem from an adult in good health. Each CDR3 is given with its conserved first and last residue. D genes are given only for firm matches. Not all rows give a size; the values are once, few, many and, for expanded clones, a class.

size	length	D	V	J	DNA	CDR3
NA	14	NA	TRBV24-1	TRBJ2-5	TGTGCCACCAGTGACCCCGGGGCCCGGTCAGCCCAGTACTTC	CATSDPGARSAQYF
NA	13	NA	TRBV10-3	TRBJ1-2	TGTGCCATCAATGGGAGGGGAAGCTATGGCTACACCTTC	CAINGRGSYGYTF
once	14	TRBD1	TRBV27	TRBJ2-7	TGTGCCAGCGGCACCAGGGGGTCGGCGGACGAGCAGTACTTC	CASGTRGSADEQYF
NA	14	NA	TRBV5-1	TRBJ2-7	TGCGCCAGCAGCTTGGGTCCACCATCCTACGAGCAGTACTTC	CASSLGPPSYEQYF
NA	15	TRBD2	TRBV2	TRBJ2-7	TGTGCCAGCATGGTGACTAGCGGGAGTACTTCCGAGCAGTACTTC	CASMVTSGSTSEQYF
NA	15	NA	TRBV7-3	TRBJ2-1	TGTGCCAGCAGCTTAATGCCAGGCTCCTACAATGAGCAGTTCTTC	CASSLMPGSYNEQFF
NA	13	NA	TRBV10-3	TRBJ2-7	TGTGCCATCAGTGAGTCCCGACTTTACGAGCAGTACTTC	CAISESRLYEQYF
NA	17	NA	TRBV11-2	TRBJ1-4	TGTGCCAGCAGCTTAGGGCCTTCGATTGCAACTAATGAAAAACTGTTTTTT	CASSLGPSIATNEKLFF
NA	14	NA	TRBV27	TRBJ1-5	TGTGCCAGCAGACCCCGGGAAACCAATCAGCCCCAGCATTTT	CASRPRETNQPQHF
NA	13	NA	TRBV4-2	TRBJ2-1	TGTGCCAGCAGCCAAGATTGGGTAGGTGAGCAGTTCTTC	CASSQDWVGEQFF
few	15	NA	TRBV7-3	TRBJ2-3	TGTGCCAGCAGCTTAAACGGAGGATCCACAGATACGCAGTATTTT	CASSLNGGSTDTQYF
NA	17	NA	TRBV5-5	TRBJ1-3	TGTGCCAGCAGCCGAACAGATTTTCGGTCGACTGGAAACACCATATATTTT	CASSRTDFRSTGNTIYF
NA	13	NA	TRBV18	TRBJ1-1	TGTGCCAGCTCACCACTGCGGGACACTGAAGCTTTCTTT	CASSPLRDTEAFF
NA	14	NA	TRBV15	TRBJ2-5	TGTGCCACCAGCAGAGGGACCGAACAAGAGACCCAGTACTTC	CATSRGTEQETQYF
NA	14	NA	TRBV24-1	TRBJ2-1	TGTGCCACCAGTGATGGGGTCGGAAGCTTGAAGCAGTTCTTC	CATSDGVGSLKQFF
once	13	NA	TRBV14	TRBJ2-7	TGTGCCAGCAGCCAAGAACTCATCTACGAGCAGTACTTC	CASSQELIYEQYF
NA	14	NA	TRBV24-1	TRBJ1-1	TGTGCCACCAGTGTCCCGGGTCCCAGGAATGAAGCTTTCTTT	CATSVPGPRNEAFF